One T cell receptor beta chain is described in this entry. This entry belongs to a study of blood T cell repertoires in COVID-19. Across the study: Samples of COVID-19 (acute and convalescent) were obtained from the United States, Italy and Spain. Sample material is recorded as cDNA or gDNA derived from T cells, B-cell-depleted T cells, or PBMCs.

V trimming: 0 bases; J trimming: 16 bases; junction bases outside the gene matches: 6. Germline CDR1 is SEHNR and CDR2 is FQNEAQ (reference sequence). CDR3 length: 13 amino acids. Source study methods: Amplified reference gene primers provided the basis for estimating nucleated cell counts. Assay: immunoSEQ multiplex PCR; the TCRdb copy retains only in-frame clones and omits some. D and trimming come from the DNA, and the V and J calls and clone size come from that table. The sample holds 200,000 or so clones, around 84% seen once. Material for sequencing was peripheral blood. The TCR sequence derives from a woman aged 55-75 years who had recovered from COVID-19. The chain recombines TRBV7-9 with TRBJ2-1; 10 nucleotides align to TRBD2. The CDR3 spells CASSLAERGGGFF. CDR3 coding DNA: TGTGCCAGCAGCTTAGCCGAGCGGGGGGGCGGCTTCTTC.